This T cell receptor beta chain originates from a study of cytotoxic CD8 clonotypes in ibrutinib-treated CLL. Study results and caveats: There were differences in sampling times between sustained-remission and progressing patients.

Germline assignment: CDR1 SGDLS and CDR2 YYNGEE. J was trimmed by 3 bases and V by 2 bases; bases with no gene match: 3. The CDR3 runs to 14 residues. About this clone itself: Its target is not known.

Generated by immunoSEQ multiplex PCR, the TCRdb table keeps only in-frame clones and is missing some. The sample holds around 200,000 clones, over 65% seen once. The source material was PBMCs, sampled after 12 months of ibrutinib treatment. The receptor comes from a human donor with chronic lymphocytic leukemia. The gene calls are TRBV9 and TRBJ2-3; TRBD1 aligns across 7 bases. The CDR3 loop reads CASSVHRGTDTQYF. The CDR3 region has the DNA TGTGCCAGCAGCGTTCACAGGGGAACAGATACGCAGTATTTT.